These T cell receptor beta chains were read from a single sample in a study of cytomegalovirus exposure and HLA in healthy donors. Libraries were prepared by immunoSEQ multiplex PCR; TCRdb keeps only in-frame clonotypes and omits some of them. The table has around 190,000 clones, approximately 79% seen once. Sequencing was performed on PBMCs. These receptors were collected from a woman between 18 and 29 years old in good health and CMV-seronegative. CDR3s include the opening cysteine and the closing phenylalanine or tryptophan. D genes are given only for firm matches. Clone size appears in some rows only: once, few, many, or a class for an expanded clone.

d_call	v_call	clone_size	j_call	cdr3_aa	cdr3_nt
TRBD2	TRBV14	few	TRBJ2-1	CASRKAGGGDEQFF	TGTGCCAGCCGGAAAGCGGGAGGCGGGGATGAGCAGTTCTTC
TRBD1	TRBV5-6	NA	TRBJ1-2	CASSDRTGRLGYTF	TGTGCCAGCAGCGATAGGACAGGGCGGCTTGGCTACACCTTC
TRBD1	TRBV7-2	NA	TRBJ2-5	CASSRSPGTGGETQYF	TGTGCCAGCAGCCGCAGTCCCGGGACAGGCGGGGAGACCCAGTACTTC
NA	TRBV7-3	NA	TRBJ1-1	CASSLTGGPNTEAFF	TGTGCCAGCAGCTTAACGGGGGGGCCGAACACTGAAGCTTTCTTT
NA	TRBV2	NA	TRBJ1-6	CASSEDSGLSYNSPLHF	TGTGCCAGCAGTGAAGATAGCGGGCTCTCCTATAATTCACCCCTCCACTTT
NA	TRBV5-4	NA	TRBJ2-2	CASSFLSASTGELFF	TGTGCCAGCAGCTTTCTGTCAGCGAGCACCGGGGAGCTGTTTTTT
NA	TRBV2	NA	TRBJ1-5	CASSEARQGSNQPQHF	TGTGCCAGCAGTGAAGCGCGTCAGGGAAGCAATCAGCCCCAGCATTTT
NA	TRBV6-5	NA	TRBJ1-4	CASRGGVGKLFF	TGTGCCAGCCGGGGAGGGGTGGGGAAACTGTTTTTT
TRBD1	TRBV4-1	NA	TRBJ2-5	CASSLITTGGAGETQYF	TGCGCCAGCAGTCTTATTACGACAGGGGGCGCGGGGGAGACCCAGTACTTC
NA	TRBV28	NA	TRBJ2-7	CASSLPRAGTSYEQYF	TGTGCCAGCAGTTTACCCCGCGCGGGTACCTCCTACGAGCAGTACTTC
TRBD1	TRBV6-4	NA	TRBJ1-2	CASNLGQASDYGYTF	TGTGCCAGCAACCTGGGACAGGCGTCCGACTATGGCTACACCTTC
NA	TRBV28	few	TRBJ1-1	CASSSGSEAFF	TGTGCCAGCAGTTCTGGCAGTGAAGCTTTCTTT
TRBD1	TRBV9	few	TRBJ1-3	CASSVAPDRGNTIYF	TGTGCCAGCAGCGTAGCCCCGGACAGGGGAAACACCATATATTTT
TRBD1	TRBV5-5	NA	TRBJ1-1	CASRSQGATEAFF	TGTGCCAGCAGATCACAGGGGGCCACTGAAGCTTTCTTT
NA	TRBV5-1	NA	TRBJ2-5	CASSLNRDMLQETQYF	TGCGCCAGCAGCTTGAACAGGGACATGCTGCAAGAGACCCAGTACTTC
NA	TRBV5-8	once	TRBJ1-1	CASGTGYTEAFF	TGTGCCAGCGGAACAGGGTACACTGAAGCTTTCTTT
NA	TRBV6-5	NA	TRBJ2-7	CASSYWGTSKTYEQYF	TGTGCCAGCAGTTACTGGGGGACTTCTAAAACCTACGAGCAGTACTTC
NA	TRBV19	few	TRBJ2-3	CASSPRALTDTQYF	TGTGCCAGTAGTCCGCGGGCCCTCACAGATACGCAGTATTTT
TRBD1	TRBV19	NA	TRBJ2-2	CASSTGTGTDGELFF	TGTGCCAGTAGTACCGGGACAGGGACTGACGGGGAGCTGTTTTTT
NA	TRBV7-6	few	TRBJ1-6	CASSLAPQSHSPLHF	TGTGCCAGCAGCTTAGCTCCGCAGTCCCATTCACCCCTCCACTTT
TRBD2	TRBV14	NA	TRBJ2-1	CASSPLRWGQREGRGNEQFF	TGTGCCAGCAGCCCCCTGCGTTGGGGCCAGCGGGAGGGCCGTGGCAATGAGCAGTTCTTC
TRBD1	TRBV28	NA	TRBJ1-5	CASSLGTGAGNQPQHF	TGTGCCAGCAGTTTAGGGACAGGGGCTGGCAATCAGCCCCAGCATTTT
NA	TRBV7-8	once	TRBJ2-2	CASSLTGIVTGELFF	TGTGCCAGCAGCTTAACAGGAATCGTCACCGGGGAGCTGTTTTTT
NA	TRBV13	NA	TRBJ1-6	CASSSSKESSYNSPLHF	TGTGCCAGCAGCTCCAGCAAGGAGAGCTCCTATAATTCACCCCTCCACTTT
TRBD1	TRBV5-1	NA	TRBJ1-4	CASSLAGQGGEKLFF	TGCGCCAGCAGCTTGGCCGGACAGGGTGGTGAAAAACTGTTTTTT
NA	TRBV9	NA	TRBJ2-5	CASSVATGGQETQYF	TGTGCCAGCAGCGTAGCTACTGGCGGACAAGAGACCCAGTACTTC
TRBD1	TRBV28	NA	TRBJ2-7	CASSFGQAVEQYF	TGTGCCAGCAGTTTTGGACAGGCCGTTGAGCAGTACTTC
TRBD1	TRBV5-6	NA	TRBJ1-1	CASSWGQERTEAFF	TGTGCCAGCAGCTGGGGACAGGAACGCACTGAAGCTTTCTTT
TRBD1	TRBV28	NA	TRBJ1-6	CASSLTGTNSPLHF	TGTGCCAGCAGTCTGACAGGGACTAATTCACCCCTCCACTTT
TRBD2	TRBV9	NA	TRBJ2-1	CASSLGLAAYNEQFF	TGTGCCAGCAGCTTGGGACTAGCAGCTTACAATGAGCAGTTCTTC
TRBD1	TRBV6-5	NA	TRBJ1-5	CASSYSGQGTQPQHF	TGTGCCAGCAGTTACTCTGGACAGGGAACTCAGCCCCAGCATTTT
NA	TRBV2	once	TRBJ2-3	CASRGPGDTQYF	TGTGCCAGCAGGGGCCCAGGAGATACGCAGTATTTT
NA	TRBV11-3	NA	TRBJ1-1	CASSLDWQGPAFF	TGTGCCAGCAGCTTAGATTGGCAGGGCCCGGCTTTCTTT
NA	TRBV5-1	NA	TRBJ2-1	CASSLDGFNEQFF	TGCGCCAGCAGCTTGGACGGGTTCAATGAGCAGTTCTTC
NA	TRBV5-4	NA	TRBJ2-5	CASSRPPGETQYF	TGTGCCAGCAGCAGGCCCCCCGGGGAGACCCAGTACTTC
NA	TRBV5-5	once	TRBJ2-4	CASSQGPSGAKNIQYF	TGTGCCAGCAGTCAGGGGCCCTCGGGCGCCAAAAACATTCAGTACTTC
TRBD2	TRBV27	few	TRBJ2-3	CASSLEVGTSGTDTQYF	TGTGCCAGCAGTTTAGAAGTGGGGACTAGCGGCACAGATACGCAGTATTTT
NA	TRBV6-1	NA	TRBJ1-3	CASGMFRSSGNTIYF	TGTGCCAGCGGAATGTTTAGGAGCTCTGGAAACACCATATATTTT
NA	TRBV29-1	NA	TRBJ1-1	CSVVKTGNTEAFF	TGCAGCGTCGTCAAGACAGGGAACACTGAAGCTTTCTTT